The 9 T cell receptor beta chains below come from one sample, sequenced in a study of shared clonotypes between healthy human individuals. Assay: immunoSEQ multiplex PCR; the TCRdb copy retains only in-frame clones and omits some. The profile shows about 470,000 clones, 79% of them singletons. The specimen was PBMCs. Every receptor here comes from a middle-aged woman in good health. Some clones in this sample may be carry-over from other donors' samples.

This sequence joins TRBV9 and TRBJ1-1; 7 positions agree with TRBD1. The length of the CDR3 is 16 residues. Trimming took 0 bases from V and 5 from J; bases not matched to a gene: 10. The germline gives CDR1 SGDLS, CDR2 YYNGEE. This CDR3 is CASSVADRPGGTEAFF. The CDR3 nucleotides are TGTGCCAGCAGCGTAGCGGACAGGCCGGGCGGAACTGAAGCTTTCTTT.

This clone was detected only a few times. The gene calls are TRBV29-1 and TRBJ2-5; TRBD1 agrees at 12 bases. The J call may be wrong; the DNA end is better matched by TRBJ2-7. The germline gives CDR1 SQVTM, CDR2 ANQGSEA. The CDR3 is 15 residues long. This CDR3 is CSVSGTGGFSYEQYF. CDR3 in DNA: TGCAGCGTTTCTGGGACAGGGGGCTTCTCCTACGAGCAGTACTTC.

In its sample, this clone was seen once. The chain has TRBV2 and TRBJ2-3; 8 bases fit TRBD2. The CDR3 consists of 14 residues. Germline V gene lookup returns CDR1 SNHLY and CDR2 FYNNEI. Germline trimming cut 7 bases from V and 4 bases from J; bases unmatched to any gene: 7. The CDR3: CASISGLASDTQYF. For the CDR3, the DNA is TGTGCCAGCATCTCAGGACTAGCATCAGATACGCAGTATTTT.

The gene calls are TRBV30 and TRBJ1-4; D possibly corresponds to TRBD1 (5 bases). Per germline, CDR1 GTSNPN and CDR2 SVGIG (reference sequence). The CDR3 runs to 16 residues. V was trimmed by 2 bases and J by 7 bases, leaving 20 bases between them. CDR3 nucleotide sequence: TGTGCCTGGAGTTTGCTAGGACGGGGACGGGGTGAAAAACTGTTTTTT. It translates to CAWSLLGRGRGEKLFF. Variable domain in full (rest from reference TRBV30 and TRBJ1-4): SQTIHQWPATLVQPVGSPLSLECTVEGTSNPNLYWYRQAAGRGLQLLFYSVGIGQISSEVPQNLSASRPQDRQFILSSKKLLLSDSGFYLCAWSLLGRGRGEKLFFGSGTQLSVL.

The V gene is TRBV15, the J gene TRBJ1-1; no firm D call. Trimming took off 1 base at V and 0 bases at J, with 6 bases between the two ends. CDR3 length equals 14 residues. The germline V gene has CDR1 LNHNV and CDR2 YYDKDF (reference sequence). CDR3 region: CATSRGRLNTEAFF. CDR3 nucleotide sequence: TGTGCCACCAGCAGAGGACGGTTGAACACTGAAGCTTTCTTT. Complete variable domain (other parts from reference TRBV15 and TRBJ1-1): DAMVIQNPRYQVTQFGKPVTLSCSQTLNHNVMYWYQQKSSQAPKLLFHYYDKDFNNEADTPDNFQSRRPNTSFCFLDIRSPGLGDTAMYLCATSRGRLNTEAFFGQGTRLTVV.

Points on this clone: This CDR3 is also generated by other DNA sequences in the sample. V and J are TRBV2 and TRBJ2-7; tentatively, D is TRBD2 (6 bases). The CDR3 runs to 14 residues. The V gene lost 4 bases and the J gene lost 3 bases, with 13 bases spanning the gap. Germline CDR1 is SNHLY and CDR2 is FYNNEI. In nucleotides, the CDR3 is TGTGCCAGCAGTGTCTCAGGAGGGAGCTACGAGCAGTACTTC. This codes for CASSVSGGSYEQYF.

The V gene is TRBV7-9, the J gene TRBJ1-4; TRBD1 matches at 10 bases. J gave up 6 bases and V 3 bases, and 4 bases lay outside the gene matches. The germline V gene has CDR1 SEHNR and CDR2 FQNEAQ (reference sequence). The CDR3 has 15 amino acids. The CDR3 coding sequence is TGTGCCAGCAGCTTTGGGGGACAGGGGCATGAAAAACTGTTTTTT. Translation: CASSFGGQGHEKLFF.

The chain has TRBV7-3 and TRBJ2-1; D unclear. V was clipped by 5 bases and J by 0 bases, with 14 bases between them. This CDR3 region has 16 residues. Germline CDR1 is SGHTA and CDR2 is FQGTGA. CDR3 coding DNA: TGTGCCAGCAGCCCGGTCGGACGGAGCTCCTACAATGAGCAGTTCTTC. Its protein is CASSPVGRSSYNEQFF.

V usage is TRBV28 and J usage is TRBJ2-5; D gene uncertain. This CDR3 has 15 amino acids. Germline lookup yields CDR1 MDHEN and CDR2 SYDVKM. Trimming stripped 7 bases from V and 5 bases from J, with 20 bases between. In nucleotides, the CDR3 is TGTGCCAGCACCTCTAATCTGGGGTTTGGGGAGACCCAGTACTTC. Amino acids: CASTSNLGFGETQYF.